This T cell receptor beta chain comes out of a study of OX40 agonist ivuxolimab in advanced cancers. Overall study: Across the patients, intravenous ivuxolimab was delivered every 2 weeks at 0.01 to 10 mg/kg.

Note on this clone: Its antigen is unknown.

Measured with immunoSEQ multiplex PCR; TCRdb has only the in-frame clones, and not every one. The data hold some 90,000 clones, with roughly nine tenths observed a single time. Regarding the study as a whole: Some of the lowest clonal expansion was seen in partial responders at 0.1-3.0 mg/kg.

Peripheral blood came from all dose cohorts at three timepoints. The sample consisted of CD4+ or CD8+ T cells sorted from blood, taken in a trial of the OX40 agonist ivuxolimab. The TCR sequence derives from an adult with an advanced solid tumor such as melanoma, head and neck, liver or kidney cancer.

The CDR3 nucleotides read TGTGCCTGGAGTGGCGGAGAGACCCAGTACTTC. This gives the protein CAWSGGETQYF. V gene TRBV30 combines with J gene TRBJ2-5, with D unresolved. The V and J ends lost 1 base and 4 bases respectively, with 4 bases between them. The germline CDR1 and CDR2 sequences are GTSNPN and SVGIG (reference sequence). CDR3 size: 11 residues. The full variable domain, rest sourced from reference TRBV30 and TRBJ2-5, is SQTIHQWPATLVQPVGSPLSLECTVEGTSNPNLYWYRQAAGRGLQLLFYSVGIGQISSEVPQNLSASRPQDRQFILSSKKLLLSDSGFYLCAWSGGETQYFGPGTRLLVL.